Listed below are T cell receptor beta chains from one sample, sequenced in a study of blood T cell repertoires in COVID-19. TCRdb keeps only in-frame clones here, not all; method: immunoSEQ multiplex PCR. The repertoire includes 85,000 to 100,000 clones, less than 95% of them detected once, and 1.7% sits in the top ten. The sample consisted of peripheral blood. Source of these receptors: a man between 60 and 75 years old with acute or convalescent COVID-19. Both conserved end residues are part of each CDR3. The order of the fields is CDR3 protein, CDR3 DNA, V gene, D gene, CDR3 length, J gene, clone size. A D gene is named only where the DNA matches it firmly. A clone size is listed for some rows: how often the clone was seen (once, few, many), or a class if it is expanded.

CDR3aa: CASSQEKNSRSTQYF
CDR3nt: TGTGCCAGCAGCCAAGAGAAGAACTCAAGATCGACCCAGTACTTC
v_gene: TRBV3-1/TRBV3-2
d_gene: NA
len: 15
j_gene: TRBJ2-5
abundance: NA

CDR3aa: CASSGGRDRREKLFF
CDR3nt: TGTGCCAGCAGCGGCGGCCGGGACAGGCGTGAAAAACTGTTTTTT
v_gene: TRBV9
d_gene: TRBD1
len: 15
j_gene: TRBJ1-4
abundance: NA

CDR3aa: CASSIEQGSDYGYTF
CDR3nt: TGTGCCAGTAGTATAGAACAGGGATCGGACTATGGCTACACCTTC
v_gene: TRBV19
d_gene: NA
len: 15
j_gene: TRBJ1-2
abundance: NA

CDR3aa: CASSQVGNTEAFF
CDR3nt: TGTGCCAGCAGCCAAGTCGGGAACACTGAAGCTTTCTTT
v_gene: TRBV3-1/TRBV3-2
d_gene: NA
len: 13
j_gene: TRBJ1-1
abundance: NA

CDR3aa: CASSDGTGGSQPQHF
CDR3nt: TGTGCCAGCTCGGACGGGACAGGGGGAAGTCAGCCCCAGCATTTT
v_gene: TRBV18
d_gene: TRBD1
len: 15
j_gene: TRBJ1-5
abundance: once

CDR3aa: CASSQVSGRTGNTIYF
CDR3nt: TGTGCCAGCAGCCAAGTATCGGGGAGGACTGGAAACACCATATATTTT
v_gene: TRBV3-1/TRBV3-2
d_gene: NA
len: 16
j_gene: TRBJ1-3
abundance: NA

CDR3aa: CASSQETGRGSPLHF
CDR3nt: TGCGCCAGCAGCCAAGAAACAGGTCGAGGTTCACCCCTCCACTTT
v_gene: TRBV4-1
d_gene: NA
len: 15
j_gene: TRBJ1-6
abundance: NA

CDR3aa: CASSFNRAPTGELFF
CDR3nt: TGTGCCAGCAGCTTTAACAGGGCGCCCACCGGGGAGCTGTTTTTT
v_gene: TRBV5-5
d_gene: NA
len: 15
j_gene: TRBJ2-2
abundance: NA

CDR3aa: CATSDTPGQGYYTF
CDR3nt: TGTGCCACCAGTGATACACCGGGACAGGGGTACTACACCTTC
v_gene: TRBV24-1
d_gene: TRBD1
len: 14
j_gene: TRBJ1-2
abundance: NA

CDR3aa: CASSQNYYEQYF
CDR3nt: TGTGCCAGCAGCCAGAACTACTACGAGCAGTACTTC
v_gene: TRBV14
d_gene: NA
len: 12
j_gene: TRBJ2-7
abundance: NA

CDR3aa: CASSGTDLMNTEAFF
CDR3nt: TGTGCCAGCAGCGGTACAGATCTTATGAACACTGAAGCTTTCTTT
v_gene: TRBV5-6
d_gene: NA
len: 15
j_gene: TRBJ1-1
abundance: NA

CDR3aa: CASSLRIRGSEKLFF
CDR3nt: TGTGCCAGCAGCTTACGTATCAGGGGGAGTGAAAAACTGTTTTTT
v_gene: TRBV7-2
d_gene: TRBD1
len: 15
j_gene: TRBJ1-4
abundance: few

CDR3aa: CASSSPGGATGNTIYF
CDR3nt: TGTGCCAGCAGCTCCCCTGGAGGGGCCACTGGAAACACCATATATTTT
v_gene: TRBV7-6
d_gene: NA
len: 16
j_gene: TRBJ1-3
abundance: NA